Listed here are 20 T cell receptor beta chains from one sample, sequenced in a study of a mutant IDH1 vaccine in newly diagnosed glioma. Only in-frame clones appear in the TCRdb table, and some are missing; sequencing was by immunoSEQ multiplex PCR. Of tens of thousands of clones in the sample, more than 85% were seen once. Documented time point: baseline, week 1 (first vaccination visit). The sample's treatment: pre-vaccination baseline after standard-of-care therapy. Here the sequenced sample was PBMCs, taken from a glioma patient treated with radiotherapy, temozolomide or both. The receptors derive from a man in his thirties or forties with glioma.

The rearrangement joins TRBV10-3 to TRBJ2-1; 9 bases match TRBD1. This CDR3 is built from 16 residues. V lost 3 bases and J lost 6; bases outside the gene matches: 9. Germline CDR1 is ENHRY and CDR2 is SYGVKD. CDR3 in amino acids: CAISDTGQGMANEQFF. CDR3 DNA sequence: TGTGCCATCAGTGACACGGGACAGGGTATGGCCAATGAGCAGTTCTTC.

The rearrangement joins TRBV25-1 to TRBJ2-3, with 8 bases that match TRBD2. The V segment lost 1 base and the J segment 4 bases; nucleotides outside the gene matches: 7. Germline lookup yields CDR1 MGHDK and CDR2 SYGVNS. The CDR3 has 16 amino acids. DNA for the CDR3: TGTGCCAGCAGTGAATCCCCCGGGAGGGCCGCAGATACGCAGTATTTT. Translating gives CASSESPGRAADTQYF. Full variable domain (outside the CDR3, taken from reference TRBV25-1 and TRBJ2-3): EADIYQTPRYLVIGTGKKITLECSQTMGHDKMYWYQQDPGMELHLIHYSYGVNSTEKGDLSSESTVSRIRTEHFPLTLESARPSHTSQYLCASSESPGRAADTQYFGPGTRLTVL.

This rearrangement joins TRBV5-1 to TRBJ2-1; no clear D. Germline CDR1 reads SGHRS; CDR2 reads YFSETQ. The CDR3 contains 16 residues. V was shortened by 0 bases and J by 5 bases, with 15 bases between the two germline ends. This chain's CDR3 is CASSLGSKSPNNEQFF. CDR3 in DNA: TGCGCCAGCAGCTTGGGATCAAAATCCCCCAACAATGAGCAGTTCTTC. Supplemented by reference TRBV5-1 and TRBJ2-1, the full variable domain reads KAGVTQTPRYLIKTRGQQVTLSCSPISGHRSVSWYQQTPGQGLQFLFEYFSETQRNKGNFPGRFSGRQFSNSRSEMNVSTLELGDSALYLCASSLGSKSPNNEQFFGPGTRLTVL.

The chain carries TRBV19 and TRBJ1-5; no firm D call. V was cut by 6 bases and J by 1 base, with 7 bases left in between. CDR1 and CDR2 from the germline V gene are LNHDA and SQIVND (reference sequence). The CDR3 runs 13 residues. This CDR3 reads CASSDWSNQPQHF. Written as DNA, the CDR3 is TGTGCCAGTAGCGATTGGAGCAATCAGCCCCAGCATTTT.

This clone was picked up a small number of times. V gene TRBV27 combines with J gene TRBJ2-7, with TRBD2 matching over 10 bases. The CDR3 has 18 amino acids. Germline values: CDR1 MNHEY, CDR2 SMNVEV (reference sequence). With V trimmed by 2 bases and J by 5 bases, 15 bases remained unmatched. In DNA form, the CDR3 reads TGTGCCAGCAGTTTAAAAGCGGGAGGGTACACAGGTTTTGACGAGCAGTACTTC. Its protein product is CASSLKAGGYTGFDEQYF.

The chain couples TRBV5-4 to TRBJ1-1; tentative D call: TRBD1 (6 bases). V dropped 3 bases and J dropped 3 bases, with 9 bases sitting between them. This CDR3 spans 13 amino acids. CDR1 and CDR2 (germline): SGHNT, YYREEE (reference sequence). This CDR3 reads CASSSTGYTEAFF. The CDR3, as DNA: TGTGCCAGCAGCTCGACAGGTTACACTGAAGCTTTCTTT.

The chain uses TRBV27 and TRBJ2-6; 8 nucleotides line up with TRBD1. With V trimmed by 5 bases and J by 1 base, 10 bases remained unmatched. Looked up from germline, CDR1 is MNHEY and CDR2 is SMNVEV (reference sequence). CDR3 length equals 18 residues. CDR3 nucleotides: TGTGCCAGCAGTCCCGGGCAGGGGGCTCCGTCTGGGGCCAACGTCCTGACTTTC. It encodes CASSPGQGAPSGANVLTF.

This clone came up once. This chain links TRBV6-1 with TRBJ2-3, with 8 positions matching TRBD2. CDR1 and CDR2 (germline): MNHNS, SASEGT. V dropped 2 bases and J dropped 4; count of bases not matched to a gene: 8. The CDR3 contains 16 residues. The CDR3 loop reads CASSESSGGGADTQYF. The CDR3 coding sequence is TGTGCCAGCAGTGAATCCAGCGGGGGAGGGGCAGATACGCAGTATTTT.

V usage is TRBV5-5 and J usage is TRBJ1-2; TRBD1 might be the D (5 bases). Germline V lookup: CDR1 SGHKS, CDR2 YYEKEE (reference sequence). CDR3 length equals 15 residues. Deletions cut 4 bases from V and 3 bases from J, with 16 bases between. The CDR3 here is CASSDGTETYYGYTF. In DNA, the CDR3 is TGTGCCAGCAGCGACGGGACCGAAACCTACTATGGCTACACCTTC. Full variable domain (rest looked up from reference TRBV5-5 and TRBJ1-2): DAGVTQSPTHLIKTRGQQVTLRCSPISGHKSVSWYQQVLGQGPQFIFQYYEKEERGRGNFPDRFSARQFPNYSSELNVNALLLGDSALYLCASSDGTETYYGYTFGSGTRLTVV.

This clone was detected only once. J is TRBJ1-1 and V is TRBV9; tentative D call: TRBD1 (5 bases). The germline V gene encodes CDR1 SGDLS and CDR2 YYNGEE. The CDR3 is 17 amino acids. V shed 2 bases and J shed 1 base, with 18 bases lying between them. In nucleotides, the CDR3 is TGTGCCAGCAGCGTCGGCATCTGGGGCGGCGCGAACACTGAAGCTTTCTTT. This translates into CASSVGIWGGANTEAFF.

The V call is TRBV29-1, the J call TRBJ2-3; D is perhaps TRBD2 (6 bases). Per germline, CDR1 SQVTM and CDR2 ANQGSEA. Trimming took 7 bases from V and 0 from J, leaving 20 bases between them. The CDR3 is 16 residues long. CDR3 DNA sequence: TGCAGCGCATCCCTTCCGGCGGGACTCAGCACAGATACGCAGTATTTT. Translated: CSASLPAGLSTDTQYF.

V gene TRBV4-1 combines with J gene TRBJ1-2; no firm D call. This CDR3 region has 15 residues. Germline CDR1 is MGHRA and CDR2 is YSYEKL. V gave up 4 bases and J gave up 1 base, with 13 bases separating them. CDR3 in amino acids: CASSPLQEVNYGYTF. CDR3 nucleotides: TGCGCCAGCAGCCCCTTGCAAGAGGTTAACTATGGCTACACCTTC.

V usage is TRBV5-5 and J usage is TRBJ2-1; unclear D gene. The CDR3 length is 13 residues. Germline values: CDR1 SGHKS, CDR2 YYEKEE (reference sequence). V was cut by 1 base and J by 7 bases, with 9 bases left in between. The CDR3 here is CASSLRPDNEQFF. The CDR3 coding sequence is TGTGCCAGCAGCTTGAGGCCAGATAATGAGCAGTTCTTC.

Worth noting for this clone: The sample contains more than one DNA sequence encoding this CDR3. The J gene is TRBJ2-7, the V gene TRBV27; 10 bases fit TRBD2. There are 13 residues in the CDR3. In germline, CDR1 is MNHEY, CDR2 SMNVEV (reference sequence). V lost 6 bases, J lost 6 bases, and 5 bases stayed unmatched. The CDR3 spells CASSGTSEGEQYF. The DNA of the CDR3 is TGTGCCAGCAGCGGGACTAGCGAGGGCGAGCAGTACTTC.

DNA of the CDR3: TGTGCCAGCAGCTCTACTAGCGGGATCGGGCTAGATGAGCAGTTCTTC. This translates into CASSSTSGIGLDEQFF. The chain employs TRBV7-9 and TRBJ2-1; TRBD2 matches at 10 bases. The trim removed 4 bases at V and 8 bases at J, leaving 11 bases unmatched. The germline CDR1 and CDR2 sequences are SEHNR and FQNEAQ (reference sequence). The CDR3 consists of 16 residues. The full variable domain, its missing parts supplied by reference TRBV7-9 and TRBJ2-1, is DTGVSQNPRHKITKRGQNVTFRCDPISEHNRLYWYRQTLGQGPEFLTYFQNEAQLEKSRLLSDRFSAERPKGSFSTLEIQRTEQGDSAMYLCASSSTSGIGLDEQFFGPGTRLTVL.

This clone was observed once. The rearrangement links TRBV7-9 to TRBJ2-4; 16 positions agree with TRBD2. Unmatched junction bases numbered 8, after V lost 6 bases and J lost 3 bases. Germline CDR1 SEHNR, CDR2 FQNEAQ (reference sequence). The CDR3 loop spans 18 amino acids. The CDR3 sequence is CASSPGTSGRAGKNIQYF. In DNA form, the CDR3 reads TGTGCCAGCAGTCCCGGGACTAGCGGGAGGGCAGGCAAAAACATTCAGTACTTC.

This clone was seen a single time. This chain uses TRBV30 with TRBJ1-2; no clear D. This CDR3 region has 14 residues. Germline loops: CDR1 GTSNPN, CDR2 SVGIG (reference sequence). V was shortened by 2 bases and J by 8 bases, with 18 bases between the two germline ends. CDR3 DNA sequence: TGTGCCTGGAGTAGGAATACTGAGGTTTGGGGCTACACCTTC. Translation gives CAWSRNTEVWGYTF.

CDR3 loop: CASSPQGNTEAFF. DNA for the CDR3: TGTGCCAGCAGTCCACAGGGGAACACTGAAGCTTTCTTT. The chain combines TRBV6-5 with TRBJ1-1; D may be TRBD1 (6 bases). The CDR3 is 13 residues long. CDR1 is MNHEY and CDR2 is SVGAGI in the germline V gene. Between the trimmed V and J ends, which lost 5 bases and 1 base, there was a span of 8 bases.

The chain links TRBV5-4 to TRBJ1-4; D unresolved. CDR3 size: 16 residues. Germline loops: CDR1 SGHNT, CDR2 YYREEE (reference sequence). The V and J ends lost 2 bases and 0 bases respectively, with 11 bases between them. CDR3 sequence: CASSFRGGTTNEKLFF. Here the CDR3 DNA reads TGTGCCAGCAGCTTCCGGGGAGGGACAACTAATGAAAAACTGTTTTTT.

This rearrangement joins TRBV14 to TRBJ2-7; D unresolved. There are 15 residues in the CDR3. The ends were cut back, 0 bases at V and 5 bases at J, with 14 bases in the middle. Germline loops: CDR1 SGHDN, CDR2 FVKESK. The CDR3 DNA reads as TGTGCCAGCAGCCAAGATCTTCCCAGGTCCCACGAGCAGTACTTC. Translated, it gives CASSQDLPRSHEQYF.